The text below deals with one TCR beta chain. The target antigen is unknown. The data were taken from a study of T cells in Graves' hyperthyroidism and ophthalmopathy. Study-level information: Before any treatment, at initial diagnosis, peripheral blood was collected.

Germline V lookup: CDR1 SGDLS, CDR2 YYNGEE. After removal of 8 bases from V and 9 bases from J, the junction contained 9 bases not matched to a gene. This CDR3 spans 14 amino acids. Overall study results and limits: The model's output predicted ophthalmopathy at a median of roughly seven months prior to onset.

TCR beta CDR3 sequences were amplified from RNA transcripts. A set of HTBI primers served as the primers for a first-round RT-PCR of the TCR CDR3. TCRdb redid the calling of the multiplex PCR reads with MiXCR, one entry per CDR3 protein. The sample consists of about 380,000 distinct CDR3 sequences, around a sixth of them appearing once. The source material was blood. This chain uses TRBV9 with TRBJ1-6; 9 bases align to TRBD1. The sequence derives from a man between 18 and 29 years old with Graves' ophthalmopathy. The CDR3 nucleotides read TGTGCCAGTGGGACGGGGACAGGGATTTCACCCCTCCACTTT. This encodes CASGTGTGISPLHF. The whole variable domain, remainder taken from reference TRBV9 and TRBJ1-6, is DSGVTQTPKHLITATGQRVTLRCSPRSGDLSVYWYQQSLDQGLQFLIQYYNGEERAKGNILERFSAQQFPDLHSELNLSSLELGDSALYFCASGTGTGISPLHFGNGTRLTVT.